This T cell receptor (beta chain) was observed in a study of cytomegalovirus exposure and HLA in healthy donors. The CDR3 runs 16 residues. Trimming took 3 bases from V and 1 from J, leaving 14 bases between them. Germline assignment: CDR1 LNHDA and CDR2 SQIVND (reference sequence). Whole-study findings and limits: A likely sequencing artifact accounted for one observed cluster of highly shared sequence variants.

The primer mix had 60 Vbeta and 13 Jbeta primers. Clones were sequenced by immunoSEQ multiplex PCR, and TCRdb holds only the in-frame ones, with some missing. Among 200,000 or so clones listed, about 80% were seen once. Remarks on this clone: What it recognizes is unknown.

Donors sampled were nominally healthy, though unrecorded immune exposures were likely. The TCR was taken from a man in his forties or fifties in good health and CMV-seronegative. The sequenced sample was PBMCs. The chain joins TRBV19 to TRBJ2-3; maybe TRBD2 (5 bases). The CDR3 nucleotides are TGTGCCAGTAGTATTCTTTTCCTAGCTGGCACAGATACGCAGTATTTT. It translates to CASSILFLAGTDTQYF. Full variable domain (remainder filled in from reference TRBV19 and TRBJ2-3): DGGITQSPKYLFRKEGQNVTLSCEQNLNHDAMYWYRQDPGQGLRLIYYSQIVNDFQKGDIAEGYSVSREKKESFPLTVTSAQKNPTAFYLCASSILFLAGTDTQYFGPGTRLTVL.